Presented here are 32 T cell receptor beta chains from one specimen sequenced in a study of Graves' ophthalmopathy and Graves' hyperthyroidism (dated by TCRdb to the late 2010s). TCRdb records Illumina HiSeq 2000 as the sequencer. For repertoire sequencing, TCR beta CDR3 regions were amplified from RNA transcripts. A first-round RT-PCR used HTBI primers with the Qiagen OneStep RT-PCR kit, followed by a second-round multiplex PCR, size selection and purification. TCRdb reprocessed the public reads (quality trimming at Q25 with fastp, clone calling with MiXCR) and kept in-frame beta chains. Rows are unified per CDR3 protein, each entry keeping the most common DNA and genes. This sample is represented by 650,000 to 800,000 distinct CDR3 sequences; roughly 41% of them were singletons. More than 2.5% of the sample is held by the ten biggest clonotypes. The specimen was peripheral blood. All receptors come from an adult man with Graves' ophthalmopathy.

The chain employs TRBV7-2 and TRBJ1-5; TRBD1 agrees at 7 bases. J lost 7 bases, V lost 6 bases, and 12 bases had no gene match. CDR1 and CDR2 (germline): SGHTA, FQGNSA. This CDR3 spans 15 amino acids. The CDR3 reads CASRARTGPSQPQHF. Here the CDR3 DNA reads TGTGCCAGCAGGGCGAGGACAGGTCCTTCGCAGCCCCAGCATTTT.

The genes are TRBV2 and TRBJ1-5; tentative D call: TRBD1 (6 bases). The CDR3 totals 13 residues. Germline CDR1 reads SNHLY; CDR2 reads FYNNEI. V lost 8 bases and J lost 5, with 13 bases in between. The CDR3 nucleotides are TGTGCCAGCCGGGGGGCAGGGTATCAGCCCCAGCATTTT. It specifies CASRGAGYQPQHF.

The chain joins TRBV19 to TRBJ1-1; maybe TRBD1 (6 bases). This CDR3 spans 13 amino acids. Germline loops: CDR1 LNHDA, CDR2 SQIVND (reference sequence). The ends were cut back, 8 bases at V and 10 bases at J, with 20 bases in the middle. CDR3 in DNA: TGTGCCAGTTCACCCGGGGGGGCGTCTCTAGCTTTCTTT. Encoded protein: CASSPGGASLAFF.

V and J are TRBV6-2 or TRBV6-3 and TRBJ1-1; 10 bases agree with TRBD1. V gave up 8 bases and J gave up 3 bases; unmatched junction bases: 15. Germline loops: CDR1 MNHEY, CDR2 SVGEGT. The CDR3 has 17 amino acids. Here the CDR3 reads CASSPQAMGTGDTEAFF. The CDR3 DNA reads TGTGCCAGCTCACCTCAGGCAATGGGGACAGGGGACACTGAAGCTTTCTTT.

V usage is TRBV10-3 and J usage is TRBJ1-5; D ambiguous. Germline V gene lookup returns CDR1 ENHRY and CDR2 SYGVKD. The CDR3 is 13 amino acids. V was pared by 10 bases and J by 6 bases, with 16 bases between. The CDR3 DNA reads TGTGCCAGCAGCCAGGCGGCGAGTCAGCCCCAGCATTTT. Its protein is CASSQAASQPQHF.

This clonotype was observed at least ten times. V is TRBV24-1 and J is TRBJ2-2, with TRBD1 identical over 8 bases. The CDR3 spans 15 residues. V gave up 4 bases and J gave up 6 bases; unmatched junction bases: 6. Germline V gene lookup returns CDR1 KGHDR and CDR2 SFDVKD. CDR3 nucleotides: TGTGCCACCAGTGACGGACAGGGTATGCCCGGGGAGCTGTTTTTT. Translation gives CATSDGQGMPGELFF.

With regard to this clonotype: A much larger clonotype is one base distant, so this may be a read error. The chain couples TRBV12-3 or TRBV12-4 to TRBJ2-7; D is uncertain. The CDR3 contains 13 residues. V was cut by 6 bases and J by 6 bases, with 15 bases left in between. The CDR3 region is CASSHDNPCEQYF. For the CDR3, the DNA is TGTGCCAGCAGCCACGACAATCCCTGCGAGCAGTACTTC.

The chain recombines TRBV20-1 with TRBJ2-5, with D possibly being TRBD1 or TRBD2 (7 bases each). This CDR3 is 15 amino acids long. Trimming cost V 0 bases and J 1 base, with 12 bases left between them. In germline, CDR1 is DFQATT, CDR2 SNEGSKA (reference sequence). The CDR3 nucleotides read TGCAGTGCTAGAGATGGGGGGGACAGCCAAGAGACCCAGTACTTC. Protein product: CSARDGGDSQETQYF.

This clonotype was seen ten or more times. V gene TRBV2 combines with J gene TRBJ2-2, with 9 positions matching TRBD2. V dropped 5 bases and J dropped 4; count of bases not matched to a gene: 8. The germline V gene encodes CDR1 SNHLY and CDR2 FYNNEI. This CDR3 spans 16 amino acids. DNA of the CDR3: TGTGCCAGCAGTAGGAGCGGGGGGATTGGCACCGGGGAGCTGTTTTTT. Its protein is CASSRSGGIGTGELFF.

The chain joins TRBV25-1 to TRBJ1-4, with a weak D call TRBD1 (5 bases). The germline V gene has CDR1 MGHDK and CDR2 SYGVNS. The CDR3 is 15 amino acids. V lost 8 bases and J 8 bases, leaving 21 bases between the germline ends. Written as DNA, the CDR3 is TGTGCCAGCTTAGTTACTCGACAGCGAGGCGAAAAACTGTTTTTT. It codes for CASLVTRQRGEKLFF.

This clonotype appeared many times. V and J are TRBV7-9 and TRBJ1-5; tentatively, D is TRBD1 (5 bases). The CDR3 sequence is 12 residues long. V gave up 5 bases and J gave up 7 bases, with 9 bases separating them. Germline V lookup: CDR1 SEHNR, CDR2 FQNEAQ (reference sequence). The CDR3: CASSAGGQPQHF. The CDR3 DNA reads TGTGCCAGCAGCGCCGGGGGACAGCCCCAGCATTTT.

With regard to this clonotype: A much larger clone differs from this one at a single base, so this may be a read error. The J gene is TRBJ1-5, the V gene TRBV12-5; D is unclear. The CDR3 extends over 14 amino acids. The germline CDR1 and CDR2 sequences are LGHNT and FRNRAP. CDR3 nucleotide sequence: TGTGCCAGCAGTTGGCGGGTCGAGAATCAGCCCCAGCATTTT. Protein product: CASSWRVENQPQHF. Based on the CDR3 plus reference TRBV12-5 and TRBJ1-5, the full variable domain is DARVTQTPRHKVTEMGQEVTMRCQPILGHNTVFWYRQTMMQGLELLAYFRNRAPLDDSGMPKDRFSAEMPDATLATLKIQPSEPRDSAVYFCASSWRVENQPQHFGDGTRLSIL.

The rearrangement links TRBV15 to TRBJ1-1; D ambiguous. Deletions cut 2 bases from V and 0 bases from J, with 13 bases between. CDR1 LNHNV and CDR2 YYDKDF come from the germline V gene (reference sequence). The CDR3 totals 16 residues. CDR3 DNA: TGTGCCACCAGCAGATCAGCGGGAGGGATGAACACTGAAGCTTTCTTT. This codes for CATSRSAGGMNTEAFF.

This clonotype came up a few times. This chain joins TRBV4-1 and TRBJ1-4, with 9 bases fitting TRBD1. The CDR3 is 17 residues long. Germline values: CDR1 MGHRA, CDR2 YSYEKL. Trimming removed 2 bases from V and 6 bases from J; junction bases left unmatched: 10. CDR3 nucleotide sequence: TGCGCCAGCAGCCAATTCCCCATTGGACAGGGGTATGAAAAACTGTTTTTT. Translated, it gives CASSQFPIGQGYEKLFF.

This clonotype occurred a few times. The CDR3 DNA follows: TGTGCCAGCAGCCAACCAGGGTCGGACGAGCAGTACTTC. Translated: CASSQPGSDEQYF. The V call is TRBV4-2, the J call TRBJ2-7; D perhaps matches TRBD1 (5 bases). The CDR3 spans 13 residues. The ends were cut back, 2 bases at V and 5 bases at J, with 10 bases in the middle. In germline, CDR1 is LGHNA, CDR2 YNFKEQ.

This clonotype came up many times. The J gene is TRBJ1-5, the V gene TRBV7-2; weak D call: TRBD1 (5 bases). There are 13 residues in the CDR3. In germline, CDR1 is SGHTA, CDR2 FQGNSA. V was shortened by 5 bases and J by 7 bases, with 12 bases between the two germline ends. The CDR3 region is CASSVGARQPQHF. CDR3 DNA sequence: TGTGCCAGCAGCGTAGGGGCCCGACAGCCCCAGCATTTT.

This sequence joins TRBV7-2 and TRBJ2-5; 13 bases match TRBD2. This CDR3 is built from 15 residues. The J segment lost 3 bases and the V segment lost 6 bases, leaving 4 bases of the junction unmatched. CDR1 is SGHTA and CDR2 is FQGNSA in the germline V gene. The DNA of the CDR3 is TGTGCCAGCAGTCGAACTAGCGGGGGGGAAGAGACCCAGTACTTC. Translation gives CASSRTSGGEETQYF.

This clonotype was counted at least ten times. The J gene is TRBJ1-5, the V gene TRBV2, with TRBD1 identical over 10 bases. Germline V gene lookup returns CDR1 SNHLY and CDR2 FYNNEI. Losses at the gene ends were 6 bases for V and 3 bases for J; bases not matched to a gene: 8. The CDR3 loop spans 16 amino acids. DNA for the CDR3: TGTGCCAGCAGGGCCGGGACAGGGGAATTCAATCAGCCCCAGCATTTT. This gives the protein CASRAGTGEFNQPQHF. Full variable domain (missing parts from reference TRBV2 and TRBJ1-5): EPEVTQTPSHQVTQMGQEVILRCVPISNHLYFYWYRQILGQKVEFLVSFYNNEISEKSEIFDDQFSVERPDGSNFTLKIRSTKLEDSAMYFCASRAGTGEFNQPQHFGDGTRLSIL.

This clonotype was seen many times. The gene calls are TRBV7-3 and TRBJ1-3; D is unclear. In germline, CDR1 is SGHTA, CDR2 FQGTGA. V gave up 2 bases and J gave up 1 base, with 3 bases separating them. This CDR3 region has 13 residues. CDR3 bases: TGTGCCAGCAGCTTATATTCTGGAAACACCATATATTTT. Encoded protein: CASSLYSGNTIYF.

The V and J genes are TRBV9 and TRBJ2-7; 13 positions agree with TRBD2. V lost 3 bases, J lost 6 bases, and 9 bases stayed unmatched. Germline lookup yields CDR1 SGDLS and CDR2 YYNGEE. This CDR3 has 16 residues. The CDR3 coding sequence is TGTGCCAGCAGCGAGGACGGACTAGCGGGAGAGGTCGAGCAGTACTTC. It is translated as CASSEDGLAGEVEQYF.

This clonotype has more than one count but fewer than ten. The CDR3 DNA is TGTGCCAGCAGTTTATCTAATATAAACTATGGCTACACCTTC. Amino acids: CASSLSNINYGYTF. The genes are TRBV12-3 or TRBV12-4 and TRBJ1-2; D not resolved. V lost 2 bases, J lost 2 bases, and 9 bases lay in between. This CDR3 is built from 14 residues.

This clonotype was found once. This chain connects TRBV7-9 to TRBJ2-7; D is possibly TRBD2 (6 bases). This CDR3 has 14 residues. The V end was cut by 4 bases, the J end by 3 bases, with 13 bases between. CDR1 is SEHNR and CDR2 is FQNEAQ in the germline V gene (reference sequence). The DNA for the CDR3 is TGTGCCAGCAGCTCCGCACTAGCCCTCTACGAGCAGTACTTC. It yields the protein CASSSALALYEQYF.

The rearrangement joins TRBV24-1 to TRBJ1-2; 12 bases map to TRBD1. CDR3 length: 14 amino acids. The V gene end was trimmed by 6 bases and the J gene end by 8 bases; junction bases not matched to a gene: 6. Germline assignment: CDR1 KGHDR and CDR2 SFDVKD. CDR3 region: CATSRGQGARGYTF. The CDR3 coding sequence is TGTGCCACCAGTCGGGGACAGGGGGCGCGAGGCTACACCTTC.

The chain's CDR3 is CAWSGLQETQYF. CDR3 DNA sequence: TGTGCCTGGAGTGGGCTCCAAGAGACCCAGTACTTC. The J gene is TRBJ2-5, the V gene TRBV30; unclear D gene. V lost 1 base and J lost 1, with 4 bases in between. This CDR3 region has 12 residues. Per germline, CDR1 GTSNPN and CDR2 SVGIG (reference sequence). The entire variable domain, with the rest obtained from reference TRBV30 and TRBJ2-5, is as follows: SQTIHQWPATLVQPVGSPLSLECTVEGTSNPNLYWYRQAAGRGLQLLFYSVGIGQISSEVPQNLSASRPQDRQFILSSKKLLLSDSGFYLCAWSGLQETQYFGPGTRLLVL.

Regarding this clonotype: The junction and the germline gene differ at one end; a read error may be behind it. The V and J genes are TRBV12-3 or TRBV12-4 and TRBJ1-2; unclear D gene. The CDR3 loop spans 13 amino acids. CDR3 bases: TGTGCCAGCAGTCTCGGGAGAGACTATGACTACACCTTC. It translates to CASSLGRDYDYTF.

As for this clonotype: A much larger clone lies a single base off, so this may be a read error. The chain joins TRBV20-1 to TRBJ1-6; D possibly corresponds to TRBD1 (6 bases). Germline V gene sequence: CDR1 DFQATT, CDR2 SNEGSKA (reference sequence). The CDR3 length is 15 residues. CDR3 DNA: TGCAGTGCTGGAGATGCAGGGGCGGAAGGTTCACCCCTCCACTTT. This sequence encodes CSAGDAGAEGSPLHF.

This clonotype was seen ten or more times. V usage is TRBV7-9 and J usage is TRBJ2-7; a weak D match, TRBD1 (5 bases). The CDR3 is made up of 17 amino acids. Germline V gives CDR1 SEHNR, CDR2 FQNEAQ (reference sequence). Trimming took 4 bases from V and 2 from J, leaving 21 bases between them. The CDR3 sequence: CASSSPRRAGNTYEQYF. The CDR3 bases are TGTGCCAGCAGCTCTCCTCGCAGGGCAGGAAACACCTACGAGCAGTACTTC.

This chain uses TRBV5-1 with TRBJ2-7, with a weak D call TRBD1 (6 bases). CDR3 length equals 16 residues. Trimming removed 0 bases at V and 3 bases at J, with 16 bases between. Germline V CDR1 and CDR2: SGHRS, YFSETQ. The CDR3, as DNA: TGCGCCAGCAGCTTGGCAAGCCGGGGACAAGTCTACGAGCAGTACTTC. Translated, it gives CASSLASRGQVYEQYF. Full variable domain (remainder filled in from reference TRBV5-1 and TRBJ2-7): KAGVTQTPRYLIKTRGQQVTLSCSPISGHRSVSWYQQTPGQGLQFLFEYFSETQRNKGNFPGRFSGRQFSNSRSEMNVSTLELGDSALYLCASSLASRGQVYEQYFGPGTRLTVT.

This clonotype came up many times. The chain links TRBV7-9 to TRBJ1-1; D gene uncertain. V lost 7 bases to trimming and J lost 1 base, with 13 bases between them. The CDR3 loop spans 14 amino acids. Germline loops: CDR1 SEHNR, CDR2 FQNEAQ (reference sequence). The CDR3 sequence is CASNQSPGNTEAFF. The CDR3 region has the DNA TGTGCCAGCAACCAATCCCCCGGGAACACTGAAGCTTTCTTT.

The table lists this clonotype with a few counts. Here the CDR3 reads CASSYSDKRYRSPLHF. CDR3 coding DNA: TGTGCCAGCAGTTACTCGGACAAGAGATATAGGTCACCCCTCCACTTT. The rearrangement uses TRBV2 and TRBJ1-6; weak D call: TRBD1 (5 bases). Germline V gene lookup returns CDR1 SNHLY and CDR2 FYNNEI. With 5 bases removed from V and 10 bases from J, the gap between germline ends came to 21 bases. The CDR3 is made up of 16 amino acids.

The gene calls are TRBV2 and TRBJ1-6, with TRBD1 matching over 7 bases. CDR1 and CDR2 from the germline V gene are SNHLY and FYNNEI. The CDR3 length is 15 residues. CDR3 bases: TGTGCTAGGGGACAGATGAGCTCCTATAATTCACCCCTCCACTTT. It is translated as CARGQMSSYNSPLHF. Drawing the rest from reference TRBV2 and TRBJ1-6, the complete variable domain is EPEVTQTPSHQVTQMGQEVILRCVPISNHLYFYWYRQILGQKVEFLVSFYNNEISEKSEIFDDQFSVERPDGSNFTLKIRSTKLEDSAMYFCARGQMSSYNSPLHFGNGTRLTVT.

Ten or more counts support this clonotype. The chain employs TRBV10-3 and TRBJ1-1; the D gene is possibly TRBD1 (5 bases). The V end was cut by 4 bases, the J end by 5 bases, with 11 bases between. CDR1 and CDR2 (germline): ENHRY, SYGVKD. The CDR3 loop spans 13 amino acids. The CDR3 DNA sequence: TGTGCCATCAGTGGGCTCAGGGATACTGAAGCTTTCTTT. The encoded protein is CAISGLRDTEAFF.